The 17 T cell receptor beta chains in this list originate from one sample, sequenced in a study of cytomegalovirus exposure and HLA in healthy donors. 60 Vbeta and 13 Jbeta primers were used in PCR. Repertoires were generated with immunoSEQ multiplex PCR, while TCRdb's copy carries only in-frame clones and drops some. The table lists about 140,000 clones, about four fifths of them singletons. Sequencing was carried out using PBMCs. The receptors originated from a man between 40 and 49 years old in good health and CMV-seronegative.

The rearrangement uses TRBV9 and TRBJ1-1, with a weak D call TRBD1 (5 bases). With 4 bases removed from V and 6 bases from J, the gap between germline ends came to 13 bases. CDR3 length: 13 residues. CDR1 and CDR2 from the germline V gene are SGDLS and YYNGEE. The CDR3 protein is CASSFRDGAEAFF. The DNA for the CDR3 is TGTGCCAGCAGCTTCAGGGATGGCGCTGAAGCTTTCTTT.

The chain joins TRBV7-8 to TRBJ2-7; D is possibly TRBD1 (6 bases). The CDR3 loop spans 18 amino acids. Germline V gene data show CDR1 as SGHVS and CDR2 as FQNEAQ. Trimming removed 10 bases from V and 5 bases from J, with 33 bases in between. CDR3 DNA: TGTGCCACCAGGGCGGGCTCTCCTCGGGCAGGGGTGAGGCACGAGCAGTACTTC. Protein: CATRAGSPRAGVRHEQYF.

CDR3 in DNA: TGTGCCAGCACGGACAGGTCCTACGAGCAGTACTTC. Its protein is CASTDRSYEQYF. The chain recombines TRBV21-1 with TRBJ2-7; the table names TRBD1, a call not compared with the DNA. TRBV21-1 is marked as a pseudogene. This CDR3 comprises 12 residues.

The J gene is TRBJ1-1, the V gene TRBV20-1; TRBD1 aligns across 7 bases. CDR3 length: 11 residues. Germline V lookup: CDR1 DFQATT, CDR2 SNEGSKA (reference sequence). Unmatched junction bases numbered 2, after V lost 5 bases and J lost 5 bases. The CDR3 sequence is CSASGGTEAFF. The CDR3 bases are TGCAGTGCTTCAGGGGGAACTGAAGCTTTCTTT.

The chain links TRBV6-4 to TRBJ2-3; TRBD1 matches 10 bases. This CDR3 comprises 16 residues. V was pared by 0 bases and J by 2 bases, with 2 bases of the junction left unmatched. Germline lookup yields CDR1 MRHNA and CDR2 SNTAGT. The CDR3 is CASSDSGQGVTDTQYF. DNA of the CDR3: TGTGCCAGCAGTGACTCCGGACAGGGGGTCACAGATACGCAGTATTTT.

The gene calls are TRBV19 and TRBJ2-2; D is perhaps TRBD1 (6 bases). V lost 7 bases, J lost 6 bases, and 12 bases lay in between. CDR3 length: 13 amino acids. Germline assignment: CDR1 LNHDA and CDR2 SQIVND (reference sequence). In nucleotides, the CDR3 is TGTGCCAGTAATACAGGGTGGGCCGGGGAGCTGTTTTTT. Translated, it gives CASNTGWAGELFF.

The rearrangement uses TRBV6-5 and TRBJ1-1; TRBD1 might be the D (5 bases). Germline V gene data show CDR1 as MNHEY and CDR2 as SVGAGI. The CDR3 loop spans 13 amino acids. V was shortened by 8 bases and J by 5 bases, with 15 bases between the two germline ends. The CDR3 is CASLRQGMTEAFF. CDR3 bases: TGTGCCAGCCTTCGGCAGGGCATGACTGAAGCTTTCTTT.

The CDR3 bases are TGTGCCAGCTCACCCCAGGGCTGGGGGGCTGAAGCTTTCTTT. Translating gives CASSPQGWGAEAFF. The chain employs TRBV18 and TRBJ1-1; D perhaps matches TRBD1 (5 bases). This CDR3 is 14 amino acids long. V gave up 3 bases and J gave up 6 bases, with 14 bases separating them. CDR1 and CDR2 from the germline V gene are KGHSH and LQKENI. Variable domain in full (rest from reference TRBV18 and TRBJ1-1): NAGVMQNPRHLVRRRGQEARLRCSPMKGHSHVYWYRQLPEEGLKFMVYLQKENIIDESGMPKERFSAEFPKEGPSILRIQQVVRGDSAAYFCASSPQGWGAEAFFGQGTRLTVV.

This rearrangement joins TRBV11-2 to TRBJ2-1; 9 bases fit TRBD1. Losses at the gene ends were 0 bases for V and 0 bases for J; bases not matched to a gene: 12. The CDR3 has 20 residues. Germline CDR1 is SGHAT and CDR2 is FQNNGV. The CDR3 region has the DNA TGTGCCAGCAGCTTAGATTCCCAACAGGGGGCCTTAAGCTCCTACAATGAGCAGTTCTTC. Its translation: CASSLDSQQGALSSYNEQFF.

The chain couples TRBV5-1 to TRBJ1-3; D may be TRBD1 (6 bases). Per germline, CDR1 SGHRS and CDR2 YFSETQ. Trimming removed 4 bases from V and 4 bases from J, with 18 bases in between. There are 16 residues in the CDR3. The chain's CDR3 is CASSKSTTGMGNTIYF. The CDR3 nucleotides are TGCGCCAGCAGCAAGAGCACAACAGGGATGGGAAACACCATATATTTT.

The genes are TRBV30 and TRBJ1-5; D call uncertain. With 3 bases removed from V and 1 base from J, the gap between germline ends came to 13 bases. From germline, CDR1 is GTSNPN and CDR2 SVGIG (reference sequence). CDR3 length: 15 amino acids. The chain's CDR3 is CAWREQSLSNQPQHF. CDR3 DNA sequence: TGTGCCTGGAGGGAACAGAGCCTAAGCAATCAGCCCCAGCATTTT.

The chain uses TRBV2 and TRBJ2-6; TRBD1 might be the D (6 bases). Trimming stripped 5 bases from V and 0 bases from J, with 11 bases between. Germline loops: CDR1 SNHLY, CDR2 FYNNEI. This CDR3 has 16 residues. The CDR3 DNA sequence: TGTGCCAGCAGTCGGGACACCTACTCTGGGGCCAACGTCCTGACTTTC. Amino acids: CASSRDTYSGANVLTF.

The chain has TRBV6-5 and TRBJ2-4; a weak D match, TRBD1 (6 bases). The germline V gene has CDR1 MNHEY and CDR2 SVGAGI. CDR3 length: 14 amino acids. The germline V and J ends were trimmed by 5 bases and 5 bases, with 13 bases remaining between them. The CDR3 DNA is TGTGCCAGCAGTAGGCCGGGACAAGAAAACATTCAGTACTTC. Residues: CASSRPGQENIQYF.

The genes are TRBV30 and TRBJ1-3; 12 positions match TRBD1. In germline, CDR1 is GTSNPN, CDR2 SVGIG (reference sequence). This CDR3 spans 17 amino acids. After removal of 8 bases from V and 4 bases from J, the junction contained 15 bases not matched to a gene. For the CDR3, the DNA is TGTGCCCACGCTCAAAAGGGGACAGGGGGCAGCGGAAACACCATATATTTT. Translation gives CAHAQKGTGGSGNTIYF.

Ten or more counts support this clone. The chain joins TRBV5-4 to TRBJ1-1; maybe TRBD1 (6 bases). Germline V lookup: CDR1 SGHNT, CDR2 YYREEE (reference sequence). Trimming cost V 2 bases and J 5 bases, with 7 bases left between them. The CDR3 runs to 12 residues. The CDR3 DNA follows: TGTGCCAGCAGCTTCAGGGGAACTGAAGCTTTCTTT. Encoded protein: CASSFRGTEAFF. Complete variable domain (other parts from reference TRBV5-4 and TRBJ1-1): ETGVTQSPTHLIKTRGQQVTLRCSSQSGHNTVSWYQQALGQGPQFIFQYYREEENGRGNFPPRFSGLQFPNYSSELNVNALELDDSALYLCASSFRGTEAFFGQGTRLTVV.

The chain employs TRBV11-2 and TRBJ1-1; D remains ambiguous. The CDR3 sequence is 14 residues long. Trimming left V 5 bases short and J 4 bases short, with 14 bases between. Germline V gene lookup returns CDR1 SGHAT and CDR2 FQNNGV. The CDR3 DNA sequence: TGTGCCAGCAGCCTGCCGACGGAGGGCACTGAAGCTTTCTTT. This codes for CASSLPTEGTEAFF.

DNA for the CDR3: TGTGCCAGTAGACCTCAGGGGGCTAACAATCAGCCCCAGCATTTT. Translation gives CASRPQGANNQPQHF. This sequence joins TRBV19 and TRBJ1-5; 8 bases agree with TRBD1. CDR3 length: 15 residues. J lost 3 bases, V lost 6 bases, and 7 bases had no gene match. The germline CDR1 and CDR2 sequences are LNHDA and SQIVND (reference sequence).